This T cell receptor (beta chain) appears in the sequencing data of a study of technical replicates of blood from a few donors. Looked up from germline, CDR1 is SGHDN and CDR2 is FVKESK. The CDR3 totals 16 residues. Trimming left V 4 bases short and J 0 bases short, with 12 bases between. The data were produced by immunoSEQ multiplex PCR, yet TCRdb's version contains in-frame clones alone and is incomplete. This table has more than 45,000 clones, roughly 91% appearing once. Sequenced: PBMCs. The V gene is TRBV14, the J gene TRBJ1-4; D is unresolved. The clonotype comes from a human donor in good health. Some clones in this sample may be carry-over from other donors' samples. The CDR3 DNA is TGTGCCAGCAGCCTAACATCCCATGCAACTAATGAAAAACTGTTTTTT. Translating it yields CASSLTSHATNEKLFF.